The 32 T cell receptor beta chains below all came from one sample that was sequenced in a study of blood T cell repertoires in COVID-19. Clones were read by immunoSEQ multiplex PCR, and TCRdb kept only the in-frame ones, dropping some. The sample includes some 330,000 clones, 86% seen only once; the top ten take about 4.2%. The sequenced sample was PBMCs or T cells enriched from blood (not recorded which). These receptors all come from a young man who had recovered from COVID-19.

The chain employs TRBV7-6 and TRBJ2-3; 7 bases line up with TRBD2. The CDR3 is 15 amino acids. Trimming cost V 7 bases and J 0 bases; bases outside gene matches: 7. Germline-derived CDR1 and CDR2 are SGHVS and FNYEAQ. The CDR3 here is CASTSNSGSTDTQYF. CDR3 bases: TGTGCCAGCACCTCCAATAGCGGGAGCACAGATACGCAGTATTTT.

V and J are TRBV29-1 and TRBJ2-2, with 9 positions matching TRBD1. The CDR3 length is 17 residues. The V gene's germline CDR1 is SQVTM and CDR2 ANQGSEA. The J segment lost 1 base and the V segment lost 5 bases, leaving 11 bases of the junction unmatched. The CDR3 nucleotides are TGCAGCGTTCTCGGGCCCTTGGGACAGGGGAACACCGGGGAGCTGTTTTTT. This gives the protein CSVLGPLGQGNTGELFF.

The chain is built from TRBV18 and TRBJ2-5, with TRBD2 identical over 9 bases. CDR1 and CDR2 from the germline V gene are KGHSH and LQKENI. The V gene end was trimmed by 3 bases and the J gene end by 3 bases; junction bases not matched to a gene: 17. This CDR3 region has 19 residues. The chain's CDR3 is CASSPEALSLAGAEETQYF. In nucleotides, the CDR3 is TGTGCCAGCTCACCGGAAGCATTGTCTTTAGCGGGAGCCGAAGAGACCCAGTACTTC.

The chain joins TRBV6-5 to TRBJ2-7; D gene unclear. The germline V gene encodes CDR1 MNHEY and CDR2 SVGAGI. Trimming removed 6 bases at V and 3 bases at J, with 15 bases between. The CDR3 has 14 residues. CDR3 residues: CASSPLQSRYEQYF. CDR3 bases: TGTGCCAGCAGCCCACTACAATCACGCTACGAGCAGTACTTC.

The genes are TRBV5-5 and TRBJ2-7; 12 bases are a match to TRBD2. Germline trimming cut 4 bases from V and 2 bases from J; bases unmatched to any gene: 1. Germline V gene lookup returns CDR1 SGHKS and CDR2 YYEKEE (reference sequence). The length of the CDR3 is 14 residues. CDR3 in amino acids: CASSLAGGPYEQYF. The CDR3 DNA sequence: TGTGCCAGCAGCCTAGCGGGAGGGCCCTACGAGCAGTACTTC.

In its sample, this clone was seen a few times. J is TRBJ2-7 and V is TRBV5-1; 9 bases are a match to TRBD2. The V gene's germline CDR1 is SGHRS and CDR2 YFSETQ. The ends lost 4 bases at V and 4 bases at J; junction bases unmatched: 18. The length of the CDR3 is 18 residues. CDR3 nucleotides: TGCGCCAGCAGCAAAGGAGGTAATACAGCGGGGGGCTCGTACGAGCAGTACTTC. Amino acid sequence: CASSKGGNTAGGSYEQYF.

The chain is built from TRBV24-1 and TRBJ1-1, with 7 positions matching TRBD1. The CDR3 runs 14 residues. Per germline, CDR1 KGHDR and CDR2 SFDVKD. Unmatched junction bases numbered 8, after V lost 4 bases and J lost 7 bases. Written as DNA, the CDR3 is TGTGCCACCAGTGAATCGGACAGGTCTGGTGAAGCTTTCTTT. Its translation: CATSESDRSGEAFF.

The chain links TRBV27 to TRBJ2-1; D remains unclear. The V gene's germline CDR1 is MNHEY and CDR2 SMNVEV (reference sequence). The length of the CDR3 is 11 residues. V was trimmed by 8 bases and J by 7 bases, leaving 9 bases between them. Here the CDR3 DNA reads TGTGCCAGCGAATCACATAATGAGCAGTTCTTC. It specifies CASESHNEQFF.

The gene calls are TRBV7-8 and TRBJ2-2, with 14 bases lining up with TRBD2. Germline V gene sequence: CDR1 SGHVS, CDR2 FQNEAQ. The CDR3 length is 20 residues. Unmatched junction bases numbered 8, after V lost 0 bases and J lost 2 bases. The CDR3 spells CASSLAPGTSGGVNTGELFF. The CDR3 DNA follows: TGTGCCAGCAGCTTAGCTCCGGGGACTAGCGGGGGAGTCAACACCGGGGAGCTGTTTTTT.

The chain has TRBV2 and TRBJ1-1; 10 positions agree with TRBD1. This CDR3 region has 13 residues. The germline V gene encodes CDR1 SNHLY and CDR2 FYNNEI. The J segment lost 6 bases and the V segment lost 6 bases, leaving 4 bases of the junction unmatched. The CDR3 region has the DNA TGTGCCAGCAGGGGGGACAGGGGTTCTGAAGCTTTCTTT. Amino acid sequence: CASRGDRGSEAFF.

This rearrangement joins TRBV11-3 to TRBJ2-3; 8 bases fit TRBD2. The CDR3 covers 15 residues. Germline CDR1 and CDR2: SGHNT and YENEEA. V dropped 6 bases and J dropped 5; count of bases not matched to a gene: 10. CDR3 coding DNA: TGTGCCAGCAGAGAGACGGGACTAGGCAAAGATACGCAGTATTTT. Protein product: CASRETGLGKDTQYF.

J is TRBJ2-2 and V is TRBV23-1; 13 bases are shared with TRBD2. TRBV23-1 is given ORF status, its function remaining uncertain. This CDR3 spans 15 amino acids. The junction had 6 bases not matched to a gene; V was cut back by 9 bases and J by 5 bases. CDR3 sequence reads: CARRLAGGQTGELFF. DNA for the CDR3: TGCGCCAGACGACTAGCGGGGGGCCAAACCGGGGAGCTGTTTTTT.

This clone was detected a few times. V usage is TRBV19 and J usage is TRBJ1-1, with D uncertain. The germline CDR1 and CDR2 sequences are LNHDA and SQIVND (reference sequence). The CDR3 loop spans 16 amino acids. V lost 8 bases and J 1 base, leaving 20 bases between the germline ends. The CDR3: CASRNPGNQRNTEAFF. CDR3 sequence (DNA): TGTGCCAGTCGGAACCCAGGCAACCAAAGGAACACTGAAGCTTTCTTT.

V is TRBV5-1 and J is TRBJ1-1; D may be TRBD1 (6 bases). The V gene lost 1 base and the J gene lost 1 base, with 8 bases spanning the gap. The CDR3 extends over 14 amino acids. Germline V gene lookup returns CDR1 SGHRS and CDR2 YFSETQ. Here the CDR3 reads CASSLFRGNTEAFF. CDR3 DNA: TGCGCCAGCAGCTTGTTCAGGGGGAACACTGAAGCTTTCTTT.

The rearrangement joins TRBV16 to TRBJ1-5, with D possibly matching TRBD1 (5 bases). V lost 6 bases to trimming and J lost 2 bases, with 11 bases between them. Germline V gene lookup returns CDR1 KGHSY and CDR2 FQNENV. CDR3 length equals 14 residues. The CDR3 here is CASSSAGGNQPQHF. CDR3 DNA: TGTGCCAGCAGTTCGGCGGGGGGCAATCAGCCCCAGCATTTT.

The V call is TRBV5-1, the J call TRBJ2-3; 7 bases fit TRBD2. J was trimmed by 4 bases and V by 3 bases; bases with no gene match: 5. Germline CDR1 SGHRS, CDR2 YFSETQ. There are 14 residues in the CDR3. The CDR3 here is CASSWGREADTQYF. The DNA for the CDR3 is TGCGCCAGCAGCTGGGGGAGGGAGGCAGATACGCAGTATTTT.

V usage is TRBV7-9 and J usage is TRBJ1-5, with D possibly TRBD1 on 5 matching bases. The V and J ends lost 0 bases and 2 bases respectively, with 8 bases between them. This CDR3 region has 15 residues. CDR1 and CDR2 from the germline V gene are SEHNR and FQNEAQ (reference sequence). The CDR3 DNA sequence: TGTGCCAGCAGCTTAGCGCAGGGTGGCAATCAGCCCCAGCATTTT. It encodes CASSLAQGGNQPQHF.

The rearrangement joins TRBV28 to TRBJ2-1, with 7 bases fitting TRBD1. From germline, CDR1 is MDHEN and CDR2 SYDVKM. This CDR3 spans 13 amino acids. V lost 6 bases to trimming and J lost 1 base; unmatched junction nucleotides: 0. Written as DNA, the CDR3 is TGTGCCAGCAGGGGACAGTCCTACAATGAGCAGTTCTTC. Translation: CASRGQSYNEQFF. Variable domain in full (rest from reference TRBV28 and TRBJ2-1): DVKVTQSSRYLVKRTGEKVFLECVQDMDHENMFWYRQDPGLGLRLIYFSYDVKMKEKGDIPEGYSVSREKKERFSLILESASTNQTSMYLCASRGQSYNEQFFGPGTRLTVL.

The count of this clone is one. The CDR3 sequence: CASSLGTGGNTIYF. The CDR3 nucleotides are TGTGCCAGCAGCTTAGGGACAGGTGGAAACACCATATATTTT. The V call is TRBV7-2, the J call TRBJ1-3; 7 nucleotides agree with TRBD1. The V segment lost 1 base and the J segment 3 bases; nucleotides outside the gene matches: 0. The CDR3 extends over 14 amino acids. Germline loops: CDR1 SGHTA, CDR2 FQGNSA.

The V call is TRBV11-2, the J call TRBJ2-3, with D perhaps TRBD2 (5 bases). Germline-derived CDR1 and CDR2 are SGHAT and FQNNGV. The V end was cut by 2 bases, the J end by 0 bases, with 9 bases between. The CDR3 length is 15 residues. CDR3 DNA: TGTGCCAGCAGCTTACTAGCCCGGAGCACAGATACGCAGTATTTT. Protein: CASSLLARSTDTQYF.

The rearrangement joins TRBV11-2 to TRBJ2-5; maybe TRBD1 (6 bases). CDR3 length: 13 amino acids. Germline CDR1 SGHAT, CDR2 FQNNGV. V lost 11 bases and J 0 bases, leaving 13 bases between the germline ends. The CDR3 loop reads CASGTPYQETQYF. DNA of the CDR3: TGTGCCTCTGGGACACCTTACCAAGAGACCCAGTACTTC.

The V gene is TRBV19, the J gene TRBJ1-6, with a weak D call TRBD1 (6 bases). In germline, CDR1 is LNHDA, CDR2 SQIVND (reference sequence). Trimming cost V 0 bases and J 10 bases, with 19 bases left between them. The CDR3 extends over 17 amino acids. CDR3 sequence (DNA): TGTGCCAGTAGTATAGAAAGAACAGGGACCGGAGGATCACCCCTCCACTTT. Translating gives CASSIERTGTGGSPLHF.

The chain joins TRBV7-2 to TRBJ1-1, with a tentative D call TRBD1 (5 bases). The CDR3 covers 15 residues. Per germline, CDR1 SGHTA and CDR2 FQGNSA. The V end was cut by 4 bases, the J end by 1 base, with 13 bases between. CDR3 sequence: CASSSVGGGNTEAFF. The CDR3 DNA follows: TGTGCCAGCAGCTCGGTTGGGGGGGGGAACACTGAAGCTTTCTTT.

The CDR3 loop is CASSQGRTGPYEQYF. Here the CDR3 DNA reads TGTGCCAGCAGCCAAGGACGGACAGGACCCTACGAGCAGTACTTC. The gene calls are TRBV14 and TRBJ2-7, with 7 bases that match TRBD1. Germline V CDR1 and CDR2: SGHDN, FVKESK. The CDR3 is made up of 15 amino acids. The ends lost 1 base at V and 2 bases at J; junction bases unmatched: 5.

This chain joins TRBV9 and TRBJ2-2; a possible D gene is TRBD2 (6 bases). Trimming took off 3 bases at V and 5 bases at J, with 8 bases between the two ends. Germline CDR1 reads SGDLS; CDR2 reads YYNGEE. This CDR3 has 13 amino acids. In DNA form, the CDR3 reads TGTGCCAGCAGCGGGAGCGGGACCGGGGAGCTGTTTTTT. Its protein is CASSGSGTGELFF.

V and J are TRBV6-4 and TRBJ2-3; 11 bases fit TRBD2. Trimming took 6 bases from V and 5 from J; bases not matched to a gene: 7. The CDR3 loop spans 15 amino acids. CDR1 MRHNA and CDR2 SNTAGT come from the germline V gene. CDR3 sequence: CASSFSGRAGDTQYF. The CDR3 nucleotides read TGTGCCAGCAGCTTTAGCGGGAGGGCCGGAGATACGCAGTATTTT.

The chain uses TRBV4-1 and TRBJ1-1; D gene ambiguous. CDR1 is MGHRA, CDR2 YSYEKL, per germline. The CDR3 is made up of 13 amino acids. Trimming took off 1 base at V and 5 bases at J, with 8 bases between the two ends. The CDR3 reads CASSQVRGTEAFF. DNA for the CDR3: TGCGCCAGCAGCCAAGTACGAGGGACTGAAGCTTTCTTT.

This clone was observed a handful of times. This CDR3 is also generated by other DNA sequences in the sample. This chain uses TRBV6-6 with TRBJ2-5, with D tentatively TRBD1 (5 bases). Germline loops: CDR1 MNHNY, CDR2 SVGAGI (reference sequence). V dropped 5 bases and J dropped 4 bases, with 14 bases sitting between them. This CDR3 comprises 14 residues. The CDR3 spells CASSPRGRAETQYF. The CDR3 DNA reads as TGTGCCAGCAGTCCAAGGGGCAGGGCAGAGACCCAGTACTTC.

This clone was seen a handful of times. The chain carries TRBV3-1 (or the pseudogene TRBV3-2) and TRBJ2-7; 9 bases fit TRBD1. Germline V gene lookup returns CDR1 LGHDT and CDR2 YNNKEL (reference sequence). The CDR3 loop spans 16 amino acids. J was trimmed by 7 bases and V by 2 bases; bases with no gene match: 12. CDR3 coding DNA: TGTGCCAGCAGCCAATCCCGGGACAGGGCCGTTTGGGAGCAGTACTTC. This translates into CASSQSRDRAVWEQYF.

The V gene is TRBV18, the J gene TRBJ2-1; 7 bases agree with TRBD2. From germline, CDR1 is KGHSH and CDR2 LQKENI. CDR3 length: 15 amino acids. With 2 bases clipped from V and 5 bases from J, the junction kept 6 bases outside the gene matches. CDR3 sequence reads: CASSPARGGNNEQFF. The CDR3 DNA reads TGTGCCAGCTCACCAGCCCGGGGAGGGAACAATGAGCAGTTCTTC.

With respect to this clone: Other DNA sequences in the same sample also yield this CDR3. The CDR3 nucleotides are TGCGCCAGCAGCCGTGACAGCCAAGAGACCCAGTACTTC. Amino acid sequence: CASSRDSQETQYF. This chain links TRBV5-1 with TRBJ2-5, with D possibly matching TRBD1 (5 bases). This CDR3 region has 13 residues. Trimming shortened V by 4 bases and J by 1 base, and 8 bases separated the two germline ends. Germline CDR1 reads SGHRS; CDR2 reads YFSETQ.

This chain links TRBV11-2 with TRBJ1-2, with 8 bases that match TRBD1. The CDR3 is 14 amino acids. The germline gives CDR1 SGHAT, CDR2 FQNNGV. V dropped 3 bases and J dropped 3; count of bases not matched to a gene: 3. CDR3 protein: CASSFSQGDYGYTF. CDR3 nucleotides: TGTGCCAGCAGCTTTTCACAGGGGGACTATGGCTACACCTTC.